The T cell receptor beta chain under discussion was sequenced for a study of vaccination and CD4 T cells after COVID-19. Whole-study context: The post-vaccine samples came a median roughly 79 days after dose two (range 14 to 241). Overlapping spike peptides from SARS-CoV-2, HCoV-NL63, HCoV-OC43 and HCoV-229E served to stimulate the cells.

With the Oncomine TCR Beta short-read assay, DNA from cultured CD4+ T cells was sequenced. Via MiXCR, TCRdb re-called the PCR reads, giving one row per CDR3 protein. This table has some 12,000 distinct CDR3 sequences, roughly half appearing once. Losses at the gene ends were 4 bases for V and 4 bases for J; bases not matched to a gene: 9. Germline V gene data show CDR1 as LNHDA and CDR2 as SQIVND (reference sequence). The CDR3 sequence is 15 residues long. Treatment here: roughly 10-day PBMC culture with coronavirus spike peptide pools or control peptides (ViraFEST assay). It was after roughly ten days of culture that CD4+ T cells were isolated by negative selection. As for this clonotype: Its antigen is unidentified.

This clonotype originated in a human donor with COVID-19. Sequencing used cultured CD4+ T cells from blood, obtained after SARS-CoV-2 vaccination. The chain employs TRBV19 and TRBJ1-2, with 7 bases that match TRBD1. Here the CDR3 reads CASSKTGSGGYGYTF. In DNA, the CDR3 is TGTGCCAGTAGTAAGACAGGGTCCGGGGGCTATGGCTACACCTTC.